This is a list of T cell receptor beta chains from one sample in a study of post-analysis software for immune sequencing data. TCRdb called the PCR reads again in MiXCR, with one record for every CDR3 protein. The data contain fewer than 850,000 distinct CDR3 sequences, 25% to 30% of them seen just once; the ten biggest clones take up more than 0.55%. The sample taken for sequencing was blood. The receptors were sampled from a girl between 10 and 17 years old with multiple sclerosis. Both conserved end residues are part of each CDR3. Fields, in order: D gene, J gene, clone size, V gene, CDR3 DNA, CDR3 protein. The D gene is left open where the match is weak. Where a row states a size, it is once, few, many or the class of an expanded clone; other rows omit it.

D: TRBD2; J: TRBJ2-1; size: -; V: TRBV4-1; DNA: TGCGCCAGCGGACCTAGCGGGGTAAGGAATGAGCAGTTCTTC; CDR3: CASGPSGVRNEQFF
D: TRBD1; J: TRBJ2-7; size: once; V: TRBV20-1; DNA: TGCAGTGGGACAGGGGACTCCTACGAGCAGTACTTC; CDR3: CSGTGDSYEQYF
D: TRBD2; J: TRBJ2-3; size: few; V: TRBV20-1; DNA: TGCAGTGCGACGGGGGGGGTCACAGATACGCAGTATTTT; CDR3: CSATGGVTDTQYF
D: TRBD1; J: TRBJ1-1; size: -; V: TRBV6-2/TRBV6-3; DNA: TGTGCCAGCAGCCCCGGGGACAGCCCCACTGAAGCTTTCTTT; CDR3: CASSPGDSPTEAFF
D: -; J: TRBJ1-2; size: -; V: TRBV25-1; DNA: TGTGCCAGCAGTGAATTCGGGCGGGGCTACACCTTC; CDR3: CASSEFGRGYTF
D: TRBD1; J: TRBJ1-2; size: -; V: TRBV20-1; DNA: TGCAGTGCTAGAGGGACAGGGGGCGCATATGGCTACACCTTC; CDR3: CSARGTGGAYGYTF
D: -; J: TRBJ2-7; size: -; V: TRBV20-1; DNA: TGCAGTGCTAGAGATGCCCTAGCAGACAATGAGCAGTACTTC; CDR3: CSARDALADNEQYF
D: -; J: TRBJ1-6; size: -; V: TRBV28; DNA: TGTGCCAGTTCAGGGGTCTCCTATAATTCACCCCTCCACTTT; CDR3: CASSGVSYNSPLHF
D: -; J: TRBJ2-1; size: -; V: TRBV7-2; DNA: TGTGCCAGCAGCTTCAGGGGGACTAGTGGCTACAATGAGCAGTTCTTC; CDR3: CASSFRGTSGYNEQFF
D: -; J: TRBJ2-2; size: -; V: TRBV5-1; DNA: TGCGCCACAACTAGGGCGGGCAAGAACACCGGGGAGCTGTTTTTT; CDR3: CATTRAGKNTGELFF
D: -; J: TRBJ2-6; size: few; V: TRBV28; DNA: TGTGCCAGCACCCACTACAGTTCTGGGGCCAACGTCCTGACTTTC; CDR3: CASTHYSSGANVLTF
D: TRBD1; J: TRBJ1-2; size: few; V: TRBV29-1; DNA: TGCAGCGTTGTGAAGGGGGCACTGAGCTATGGCTACACCTTC; CDR3: CSVVKGALSYGYTF
D: TRBD1; J: TRBJ1-6; size: few; V: TRBV7-9; DNA: TGTGCCAGCAGCTCGAGGACAGGGGTGATGGATTCACCCCTCCACTTT; CDR3: CASSSRTGVMDSPLHF
D: TRBD1; J: TRBJ1-1; size: -; V: TRBV5-1; DNA: TGCGCCAGCACCCTGACAGGGCTGAACGCTGAAGCTTTCTTT; CDR3: CASTLTGLNAEAFF
D: TRBD1; J: TRBJ2-1; size: few; V: TRBV29-1; DNA: TGCAGCGCCCTCGACAGGGGGCTCTTCGATGAGCAGTTCTTC; CDR3: CSALDRGLFDEQFF
D: -; J: TRBJ2-7; size: few; V: TRBV20-1; DNA: TGCAGTGCAGAGGACCAAAGAGGCTACGAGCAGTACTTC; CDR3: CSAEDQRGYEQYF
D: -; J: TRBJ2-1; size: -; V: TRBV12-3/TRBV12-4; DNA: TGTGCCAGCAGTTTAGCGGGAGTGGAAAATGAGCAGTTCTTC; CDR3: CASSLAGVENEQFF
D: -; J: TRBJ2-1; size: many; V: TRBV10-3; DNA: TGTGCCATCAGTGAGTCGAGGGGGGGCAATGAGCAGTTCTTC; CDR3: CAISESRGGNEQFF
D: TRBD2; J: TRBJ2-5; size: few; V: TRBV6-5; DNA: TGTGCCAGCAGTCCCGGGCGGGGGAATCAAGAGACCCAGTACTTC; CDR3: CASSPGRGNQETQYF
D: TRBD1; J: TRBJ2-5; size: -; V: TRBV29-1; DNA: TGCAGCGTTGGCGTCAGGGGGCTATTGGTGGAGACCCAGTACTTC; CDR3: CSVGVRGLLVETQYF
D: -; J: TRBJ2-7; size: -; V: TRBV12-3/TRBV12-4; DNA: TGTGCCAGCACCCTTGGGGCAGCGGGCACCTACGAGCAGTACTTC; CDR3: CASTLGAAGTYEQYF
D: -; J: TRBJ1-4; size: -; V: TRBV6-1; DNA: TGTGCCAGCAGTCCCCGAGTCGGCAGGGGATTAACTAATGAAAAACTGTTTTTT; CDR3: CASSPRVGRGLTNEKLFF
D: -; J: TRBJ2-7; size: few; V: TRBV9; DNA: TGTGCCAGCAGCGTAGGAGCTACCGGGACTCGACGCTACGAGCAGTACTTC; CDR3: CASSVGATGTRRYEQYF
D: TRBD2; J: TRBJ2-7; size: -; V: TRBV7-2; DNA: TGTGCCAGCAGCCGAGACGGGACTAGCTGGTCGCGCGAGCAGTACTTC; CDR3: CASSRDGTSWSREQYF
D: -; J: TRBJ1-1; size: few; V: TRBV7-2; DNA: TGTGCCAGCAGCTTAGCCCCGGGGGGTTACACTGAAGCTTTCTTT; CDR3: CASSLAPGGYTEAFF
D: TRBD2; J: TRBJ2-5; size: few; V: TRBV7-9; DNA: TGTGCCAGCAGCTTAGTGGCTAGCGGACCCCAAGAGACCCAGTACTTC; CDR3: CASSLVASGPQETQYF
D: TRBD2; J: TRBJ2-5; size: -; V: TRBV28; DNA: TGTGCCAGCAGGTCTTCGGCGGGGGGGGAGACCCAGTACTTC; CDR3: CASRSSAGGETQYF
D: -; J: TRBJ1-1; size: -; V: TRBV5-1; DNA: TGCGCCAGCAGGATGGGAACTGAAGCTTTCTTT; CDR3: CASRMGTEAFF
D: TRBD2; J: TRBJ2-5; size: -; V: TRBV20-1; DNA: TGCAGTACTAGCCTCCCAAGCGGGAGACTACAAGAGACCCAGTACTTC; CDR3: CSTSLPSGRLQETQYF
D: TRBD1; J: TRBJ2-1; size: -; V: TRBV6-2/TRBV6-3; DNA: TGTGCCAGCCAGCCTTCGGGACAGGCCAATGAGCAGTTCTTC; CDR3: CASQPSGQANEQFF
D: -; J: TRBJ2-1; size: -; V: TRBV20-1; DNA: TGCAGTGCTAGGGACTCCATCTCCTACAATGAGCAGTTCTTC; CDR3: CSARDSISYNEQFF
D: -; J: TRBJ2-7; size: few; V: TRBV6-6; DNA: TGTGCCAGCAGTTCAATCAGGGAACGCGAGCAGTACTTC; CDR3: CASSSIREREQYF
D: -; J: TRBJ1-2; size: -; V: TRBV20-1; DNA: TGCAGTGCTCCCGGGAGTCGCGACCTTCCTAGCTATGGCTACACCTTC; CDR3: CSAPGSRDLPSYGYTF
D: TRBD1; J: TRBJ2-7; size: few; V: TRBV5-8; DNA: TGTGTCAGCAGCCTTGGTGGGGTTGGACAGGCCTACGAGCAGTACTTC; CDR3: CVSSLGGVGQAYEQYF
D: -; J: TRBJ2-3; size: many; V: TRBV27; DNA: TGTGCCAGCAGCCCGAGATACACAGATACGCAGTATTTT; CDR3: CASSPRYTDTQYF
D: TRBD1; J: TRBJ1-4; size: few; V: TRBV18; DNA: TGTGCCAGCTCACGCCGGGACAGCTATGAAAAACTGTTTTTT; CDR3: CASSRRDSYEKLFF
D: -; J: TRBJ2-7; size: few; V: TRBV15; DNA: TGTGCCACCAGCATACGTGGGGAGACCTACGAGCAGTACTTC; CDR3: CATSIRGETYEQYF
D: TRBD1; J: TRBJ1-5; size: -; V: TRBV7-8; DNA: TGTGCCAGCAGCTTCCGGGACAGGAGCATTCAGCCCCAGCATTTT; CDR3: CASSFRDRSIQPQHF
D: -; J: TRBJ2-3; size: many; V: TRBV7-2; DNA: TGTGCCAGCAGCTCCCTCCTCCCCACAGATACGCAGTATTTT; CDR3: CASSSLLPTDTQYF
D: -; J: TRBJ1-2; size: few; V: TRBV4-1; DNA: TGCGCCAGCAGCCAAGGGGTTTCCGGGCGGGGCTACACCTTC; CDR3: CASSQGVSGRGYTF
D: TRBD1; J: TRBJ1-2; size: -; V: TRBV5-1; DNA: TGCGCCAGCAGCTCCCTGGACAGGGGCGACTATGGCTACACCTTC; CDR3: CASSSLDRGDYGYTF
D: TRBD1; J: TRBJ1-1; size: -; V: TRBV6-5; DNA: TGTGCCAGCAGCCCTATTGGGACAGGGGGCAACACTGAAGCTTTCTTT; CDR3: CASSPIGTGGNTEAFF
D: TRBD2; J: TRBJ2-7; size: few; V: TRBV25-1; DNA: TGTGCCAGCAGTCCTAGACTAGCTACCTACGAGCAGTACTTC; CDR3: CASSPRLATYEQYF
D: TRBD2; J: TRBJ2-6; size: once; V: TRBV27; DNA: TGTGCCAGCAGTTCGACTAGCGGCAACGTCCCGACTTTC; CDR3: CASSSTSGNVPTF
D: -; J: TRBJ2-1; size: many; V: TRBV19; DNA: TGTGCCAGTAGATCCCCCCACAATGAGCAGTTCTTC; CDR3: CASRSPHNEQFF
D: -; J: TRBJ1-2; size: -; V: TRBV10-3; DNA: TGTGCCATCAGTGATATATGGATATATGGCTACACCTTC; CDR3: CAISDIWIYGYTF
D: -; J: TRBJ2-5; size: -; V: TRBV20-1; DNA: TGCAGTGCTAGCTCCTCTTTAGGTGGGGGCCAAGAGACCCAGTACTTC; CDR3: CSASSSLGGGQETQYF
D: -; J: TRBJ2-7; size: -; V: TRBV5-1; DNA: TGCGCCAGCAGCTCGGTCTCAAACTACGAGCAGTACTTC; CDR3: CASSSVSNYEQYF
D: -; J: TRBJ2-3; size: few; V: TRBV6-1; DNA: TGTGCCAGCAGTGAGTGGGGAATCCTAACAGATACGCAGTATTTT; CDR3: CASSEWGILTDTQYF
D: -; J: TRBJ2-4; size: many; V: TRBV6-2/TRBV6-3; DNA: TGTGCCAGCAACGCCCGGGACACCTTTCAGTACTTC; CDR3: CASNARDTFQYF
D: TRBD2; J: TRBJ2-3; size: -; V: TRBV28; DNA: TGTGCCAGCAGTCCGGTTTATTTCGGGGGGGGGCAGGATACGCAGTATTTT; CDR3: CASSPVYFGGGQDTQYF
D: -; J: TRBJ2-7; size: -; V: TRBV7-2; DNA: TGTGCCAGCAGCCGCGGTGGGGGGACACCCTACGAGCAGTACTTC; CDR3: CASSRGGGTPYEQYF
D: TRBD1; J: TRBJ2-5; size: -; V: TRBV20-1; DNA: TGCAGTGCGAGAAACAGGGGAAAGGAGACCCAGTACTTC; CDR3: CSARNRGKETQYF
D: -; J: TRBJ2-7; size: -; V: TRBV6-2/TRBV6-3; DNA: TGTGCCAGCAGTTACTCGCGGGGGCCATACGAGCAGTACTTC; CDR3: CASSYSRGPYEQYF
D: -; J: TRBJ2-5; size: -; V: TRBV2; DNA: TGTGCCAGCAGTGATAGGGTCCCTCCTTCGGAGACCCAGTACTTC; CDR3: CASSDRVPPSETQYF
D: -; J: TRBJ2-1; size: -; V: TRBV28; DNA: TGTGCCAGCAGTTTATCGTTGCGTAATGAGCAGTTCTTC; CDR3: CASSLSLRNEQFF
D: -; J: TRBJ1-5; size: once; V: TRBV7-9; DNA: TGTGCCAGCAGCTGGGACGGGAATCAGCCCCAGCATTTT; CDR3: CASSWDGNQPQHF
D: TRBD2; J: TRBJ2-7; size: few; V: TRBV28; DNA: TGTGCCAGCAGGTTCGGCGGGAGTGCGTACGAGCAGTACTTC; CDR3: CASRFGGSAYEQYF
D: TRBD1; J: TRBJ1-6; size: -; V: TRBV6-6; DNA: TGTGCCAGCAGGGAGACAGGGAGAAATTCACCCCTCCACTTT; CDR3: CASRETGRNSPLHF